This T cell receptor (beta chain) was documented in a study of neurological immune-mediated disorders. Study at large: A relapsing-remitting course was seen in about 90% of the 34 multiple sclerosis patients and a secondary progressive course in 3.

V lost 3 bases and J 1 base, leaving 6 bases between the germline ends. The CDR3 is made up of 13 amino acids. TCRdb fed the 5' RACE reads into MiXCR, producing one record per CDR3 protein. The sample contains around 130,000 distinct CDR3 sequences, 3.2% of which appear only once. This clonotype was seen ten or more times. Its antigen is still unknown. General study findings and limits: When the repertoires were grouped phylogenetically, those of 18 of the 34 multiple sclerosis patients came together in a single cluster of related CDR3 sequences, which points to a possible repertoire-level signature.

This receptor was identified in a woman in her twenties or thirties with multiple sclerosis. The genes are TRBV12-3 or TRBV12-4 and TRBJ1-1; D is undetermined. Sequenced material: PBMCs. CDR3 amino acids: CASSLGKNTEAFF. In nucleotides, the CDR3 is TGTGCCAGCAGTTTGGGAAAGAACACTGAAGCTTTCTTT.